The 22 T cell receptor beta chains listed next were all sequenced from one sample in a study of shared clonotypes between healthy human individuals. Produced via immunoSEQ multiplex PCR; TCRdb's table is partial and in-frame only. The sample yields a few hundred thousand clones, around 78% seen once. The sequenced material came from PBMCs. Receptors originate from a woman aged 40 to 55 in good health. Some clones in this sample may be carry-over from other donors' samples.

V usage is TRBV29-1 and J usage is TRBJ2-5, with 7 nucleotides matching TRBD1. Losses at the gene ends were 6 bases for V and 2 bases for J; bases not matched to a gene: 6. Germline-derived CDR1 and CDR2 are SQVTM and ANQGSEA. The CDR3 length is 13 residues. CDR3 amino acids: CSVDRVLQETQYF. CDR3 bases: TGCAGCGTCGACAGGGTACTACAAGAGACCCAGTACTTC. The variable domain in full, completed from reference TRBV29-1 and TRBJ2-5, reads SAVISQKPSRDICQRGTSLTIQCQVDSQVTMMFWYRQQPGQSLTLIATANQGSEATYESGFVIDKFPISRPNLTFSTLTVSNMSPEDSSIYLCSVDRVLQETQYFGPGTRLLVL.

The DNA of the CDR3 is TGTGCCAGCACCCCGGGAGGGACCTACAATGAGCAGTTCTTC. Translation gives CASTPGGTYNEQFF. V is TRBV2 and J is TRBJ2-1; 8 nucleotides align to TRBD2. The germline V gene encodes CDR1 SNHLY and CDR2 FYNNEI. J gave up 2 bases and V 7 bases, and 4 bases lay outside the gene matches. This CDR3 spans 14 amino acids.

This sequence joins TRBV2 and TRBJ2-3; TRBD2 agrees at 9 bases. Unmatched junction bases numbered 3, after V lost 4 bases and J lost 1 base. CDR1 is SNHLY and CDR2 is FYNNEI in the germline V gene. The length of the CDR3 is 15 residues. The CDR3 sequence is CASSVSGSRTDTQYF. Here the CDR3 DNA reads TGTGCCAGCAGTGTTAGCGGGAGTCGCACAGATACGCAGTATTTT.

The chain carries TRBV30 and TRBJ1-6; a weak D match, TRBD1 (5 bases). V lost 4 bases and J 14 bases, leaving 21 bases between the germline ends. The CDR3 totals 14 residues. The germline gives CDR1 GTSNPN, CDR2 SVGIG (reference sequence). CDR3: CAWKRGRDHRSLHF. For the CDR3, the DNA is TGTGCCTGGAAAAGGGGAAGGGACCATCGTTCCCTCCACTTT.

The chain combines TRBV5-4 with TRBJ2-7; 7 bases align to TRBD1. There are 16 residues in the CDR3. In germline, CDR1 is SGHNT, CDR2 YYREEE (reference sequence). J lost 2 bases, V lost 4 bases, and 12 bases had no gene match. The CDR3 nucleotides read TGTGCCAGCAGCGCGATGGGACAGAGAACGACCTACGAGCAGTACTTC. This encodes CASSAMGQRTTYEQYF.

The rearrangement links TRBV11-2 to TRBJ1-1; maybe TRBD1 (6 bases). CDR1 is SGHAT and CDR2 is FQNNGV in the germline V gene. The CDR3 extends over 19 amino acids. The V end was cut by 5 bases, the J end by 1 base, with 26 bases between. CDR3 coding DNA: TGTGCCAGCAGCCAATGGAGGTACAGGGTTGATTACGGGAACACTGAAGCTTTCTTT. It specifies CASSQWRYRVDYGNTEAFF.

Note on this clone: A single base is all that separates this from a far larger clone, so a read error is likely. V gene TRBV28 combines with J gene TRBJ1-2, with D possibly matching TRBD1 (5 bases). This CDR3 comprises 14 residues. Germline V gene lookup returns CDR1 MDHEN and CDR2 SYDVKM. As DNA, the CDR3 is TGTGCCACCAGTTCGGATGGGGCAGGGTATGGCTACACCTTC. This translates into CATSSDGAGYGYTF.

This clone has only one observation. The V gene is TRBV25-1, the J gene TRBJ2-2; 7 positions match TRBD2. This CDR3 comprises 18 residues. Per germline, CDR1 MGHDK and CDR2 SYGVNS. V was clipped by 2 bases and J by 4 bases; unmatched bases: 13. In DNA form, the CDR3 reads TGTGCCAGCAGTGAACCCCAGCGGGACCAGCGGACCACCGGGGAGCTGTTTTTT. Translation gives CASSEPQRDQRTTGELFF.

The rearrangement links TRBV28 to TRBJ1-2; 8 positions match TRBD1. In germline, CDR1 is MDHEN, CDR2 SYDVKM. Unmatched junction bases numbered 0, after V lost 3 bases and J lost 6 bases. There are 12 residues in the CDR3. In DNA form, the CDR3 reads TGTGCCAGCAGTTTGACAGGGGATGGCTACACCTTC. Residues: CASSLTGDGYTF.

This chain joins TRBV30 and TRBJ1-5; the D gene is possibly TRBD1 (6 bases). The CDR3 is 13 residues long. V shed 0 bases and J shed 9 bases, with 12 bases lying between them. Germline CDR1 reads GTSNPN; CDR2 reads SVGIG (reference sequence). The CDR3 reads CAWSVGGHRPQHF. In nucleotides, the CDR3 is TGTGCCTGGAGTGTAGGGGGGCATCGGCCCCAGCATTTT.

This chain connects TRBV7-9 to TRBJ2-7; 12 nucleotides agree with TRBD1. CDR3 length: 15 amino acids. The V segment lost 11 bases and the J segment 1 base; nucleotides outside the gene matches: 9. Germline V gene lookup returns CDR1 SEHNR and CDR2 FQNEAQ (reference sequence). CDR3 nucleotide sequence: TGTGCCTGTGACTTGGGACAGGGGGCGTCCTACGAGCAGTACTTC. Amino acids: CACDLGQGASYEQYF.

This sequence joins TRBV7-8 and TRBJ2-1; 8 positions agree with TRBD1. The CDR3 loop spans 12 amino acids. With V trimmed by 5 bases and J by 11 bases, 5 bases remained unmatched. Germline V gene sequence: CDR1 SGHVS, CDR2 FQNEAQ. The CDR3 coding sequence is TGTGCCAGCAGCCCTGGACAGGGAAAGCAGTTCTTC. It yields the protein CASSPGQGKQFF. Looking up the rest from reference TRBV7-8 and TRBJ2-1 gives the full variable domain: GAGVSQSPRYKVAKRGQDVALRCDPISGHVSLFWYQQALGQGPEFLTYFQNEAQLDKSGLPSDRFFAERPEGSVSTLKIQRTQQEDSAVYLCASSPGQGKQFFGPGTRLTVL.

The V and J genes are TRBV7-2 and TRBJ2-3, with D maybe TRBD2 (6 bases). Trimming cost V 4 bases and J 5 bases, with 19 bases left between them. The CDR3 contains 16 residues. The germline V gene has CDR1 SGHTA and CDR2 FQGNSA. CDR3 coding DNA: TGTGCCAGCAGCTGGGGGTTGGGCGGAGGGTTAGATACGCAGTATTTT. Translation: CASSWGLGGGLDTQYF.

The chain couples TRBV19 to TRBJ2-5; possibly TRBD2 for D (6 bases). Looked up from germline, CDR1 is LNHDA and CDR2 is SQIVND (reference sequence). The CDR3 sequence is 15 residues long. Trimming removed 5 bases at V and 5 bases at J, with 18 bases between. In DNA, the CDR3 is TGTGCCAGTAGTCCCGAGGGGTATGGAGGGGAGACCCAGTACTTC. It translates to CASSPEGYGGETQYF. The variable domain in full, completed from reference TRBV19 and TRBJ2-5, reads DGGITQSPKYLFRKEGQNVTLSCEQNLNHDAMYWYRQDPGQGLRLIYYSQIVNDFQKGDIAEGYSVSREKKESFPLTVTSAQKNPTAFYLCASSPEGYGGETQYFGPGTRLLVL.

Points on this clone: The junction shows a germline mismatch at one end, possibly a read error. This chain uses TRBV28 with TRBJ2-1, with TRBD2 as a possible D gene (6 bases). The germline CDR1 and CDR2 sequences are MDHEN and SYDVKM. This CDR3 contains 15 residues. Written as DNA, the CDR3 is TGTGCCAGCAGAAATCACGGGGACTCCCACAATGAGCAGTTCTTC. It codes for CASRNHGDSHNEQFF.

This clone was recorded at least ten times. The genes are TRBV5-1 and TRBJ2-4; no reliable D call. Germline loops: CDR1 SGHRS, CDR2 YFSETQ. The CDR3 loop spans 16 amino acids. V lost 1 base to trimming and J lost 1 base, with 12 bases between them. The CDR3 DNA sequence: TGCGCCAGCAGCTTGCAAGGGTTTGGGGCCAAAAACATTCAGTACTTC. Its protein product is CASSLQGFGAKNIQYF. The entire variable domain, with the rest obtained from reference TRBV5-1 and TRBJ2-4, is as follows: KAGVTQTPRYLIKTRGQQVTLSCSPISGHRSVSWYQQTPGQGLQFLFEYFSETQRNKGNFPGRFSGRQFSNSRSEMNVSTLELGDSALYLCASSLQGFGAKNIQYFGAGTRLSVL.

Worth noting for this clone: This likely stems from a read error, as it lies one base from a far larger clone. This chain uses TRBV25-1 with TRBJ2-3, with D perhaps assigned TRBD1 or TRBD2 (5 bases each). With 2 bases removed from V and 4 bases from J, the gap between germline ends came to 13 bases. CDR3 length: 15 amino acids. Germline CDR1 is MGHDK and CDR2 is SYGVNS. The CDR3 here is CASSERDMGADTQYF. The CDR3 DNA reads TGTGCCAGCAGTGAACGGGATATGGGGGCAGATACGCAGTATTTT.

The chain employs TRBV27 and TRBJ2-1, with 9 bases that match TRBD2. The CDR3 has 15 residues. Germline CDR1 is MNHEY and CDR2 is SMNVEV (reference sequence). J was trimmed by 4 bases and V by 6 bases; bases with no gene match: 7. CDR3 nucleotides: TGTGCCAGCAGAATAGCGGGAGTATCGTACAATGAGCAGTTCTTC. Translated, it gives CASRIAGVSYNEQFF.

The genes are TRBV11-2 and TRBJ2-5; TRBD2 aligns across 9 bases. The J segment lost 4 bases and the V segment lost 2 bases, leaving 11 bases of the junction unmatched. Germline-derived CDR1 and CDR2 are SGHAT and FQNNGV. The CDR3 has 17 residues. CDR3 protein: CASSLRGATSGGETQYF. CDR3 bases: TGTGCCAGCAGCTTAAGAGGGGCGACTAGCGGCGGAGAGACCCAGTACTTC. Looking up the rest from reference TRBV11-2 and TRBJ2-5 gives the full variable domain: EAGVAQSPRYKIIEKRQSVAFWCNPISGHATLYWYQQILGQGPKLLIQFQNNGVVDDSQLPKDRFSAERLKGVDSTLKIQPAKLEDSAVYLCASSLRGATSGGETQYFGPGTRLLVL.

The rearrangement uses TRBV28 and TRBJ2-5; possible D gene TRBD2, 6 bases. Germline assignment: CDR1 MDHEN and CDR2 SYDVKM. V lost 6 bases and J lost 4, with 21 bases in between. This CDR3 comprises 16 residues. The CDR3 loop is CASSPAPGTSGETQYF. DNA for the CDR3: TGTGCCAGCAGCCCAGCCCCCGGGACTTCAGGAGAGACCCAGTACTTC.

V is TRBV7-2 and J is TRBJ2-1; D ambiguous. Germline V gene data show CDR1 as SGHTA and CDR2 as FQGNSA. The V gene lost 1 base and the J gene lost 0 bases, with 10 bases spanning the gap. The CDR3 spans 16 residues. The CDR3 DNA follows: TGTGCCAGCAGCTTAGGGGCTTCGAGCTCCTACAATGAGCAGTTCTTC. Protein: CASSLGASSSYNEQFF.

In its sample, this clone was seen a few times. V gene TRBV2 combines with J gene TRBJ2-1, with D possibly being TRBD1 or TRBD2 (7 bases each). The CDR3 runs to 14 residues. Trimming removed 2 bases at V and 8 bases at J, with 13 bases between. Germline assignment: CDR1 SNHLY and CDR2 FYNNEI. CDR3 loop: CASSESAGGDEQFF. CDR3 nucleotide sequence: TGTGCCAGCAGTGAAAGTGCAGGGGGGGATGAGCAGTTCTTC. Complete variable domain (other parts from reference TRBV2 and TRBJ2-1): EPEVTQTPSHQVTQMGQEVILRCVPISNHLYFYWYRQILGQKVEFLVSFYNNEISEKSEIFDDQFSVERPDGSNFTLKIRSTKLEDSAMYFCASSESAGGDEQFFGPGTRLTVL.